The rows below give T cell receptor beta chains drawn from one sample of a study of cytomegalovirus exposure and HLA in healthy donors. TCRdb's copy holds only in-frame clones and misses some; the assay was immunoSEQ multiplex PCR. The sample holds about 75,000 clones, around 85% seen once. Sequencing was performed on PBMCs. The receptors derive from a man in his thirties or forties in good health and CMV-seronegative. Each CDR3 is given with its conserved first and last residue. Each record gives: V gene, J gene, clone size, D gene, CDR3 DNA, CDR3 protein. D genes are given only for firm matches. Part of the rows lack a size; the others show once, few, many or a class for expanded clones.

V: TRBV5-6
J: TRBJ1-6
size: -
D: -
DNA: TGTGCCAGCAGCTTATATGAGGCTCGGAGTAATTCACCCCTCCACTTT
CDR3: CASSLYEARSNSPLHF

V: TRBV5-6
J: TRBJ2-7
size: -
D: -
DNA: TGTGCCAGCAGACGTCCAGGGCCCGGAAGGAGTGAGCAGTACTTC
CDR3: CASRRPGPGRSEQYF

V: TRBV5-1
J: TRBJ1-4
size: -
D: TRBD1
DNA: TGCGCCAGCAGCCTCGGGACAGGAAATGAAAAACTGTTTTTT
CDR3: CASSLGTGNEKLFF

V: TRBV4-1
J: TRBJ1-1
size: -
D: -
DNA: TGCGCCAGCAGGCAAGTAGGTCACAGAATGAACACTGAAGCTTTCTTT
CDR3: CASRQVGHRMNTEAFF

V: TRBV5-4
J: TRBJ2-5
size: -
D: TRBD2
DNA: TGTGCCAGCAGCTTTGGGGGGGGAATCCAAGAGACCCAGTACTTC
CDR3: CASSFGGGIQETQYF

V: TRBV14
J: TRBJ1-5
size: few
D: -
DNA: TGTGCCAGCAGCCAGGACCGGGACACGTCCCAGCATTTT
CDR3: CASSQDRDTSQHF

V: TRBV6-6
J: TRBJ1-2
size: few
D: -
DNA: TGTGCCAGCAGTCAGACCGGACAGAGCTATGGGGGCTACACCTTC
CDR3: CASSQTGQSYGGYTF

V: TRBV27
J: TRBJ2-3
size: once
D: TRBD2
DNA: TGTGCCAGCAGTCCTTGGTTAGCGGGTAAGGGTTCGGATACGCAGTATTTT
CDR3: CASSPWLAGKGSDTQYF

V: TRBV7-9
J: TRBJ1-4
size: -
D: TRBD1
DNA: TGTGCCAGCAGACATCAACAGGGGGCACGGGAAAAACTGTTTTTT
CDR3: CASRHQQGAREKLFF

V: TRBV29-1
J: TRBJ2-2
size: few
D: -
DNA: TGCAGCGTTGACATTCAGGGGAACACCGGGGAGCTGTTTTTT
CDR3: CSVDIQGNTGELFF

V: TRBV7-2
J: TRBJ1-2
size: -
D: -
DNA: TGTGCCAGCAGCTTAGCCTCAAGCCTCTATGGCTACACCTTC
CDR3: CASSLASSLYGYTF

V: TRBV5-6
J: TRBJ1-4
size: -
D: -
DNA: TGTGCCAGCAGCTTGGAGCAAGGGGCCGAAAAACTGTTTTTT
CDR3: CASSLEQGAEKLFF

V: TRBV5-4
J: TRBJ2-1
size: -
D: -
DNA: TGTGCCAGCAGCTTGGCGGGCAATGAGCAGTTCTTC
CDR3: CASSLAGNEQFF

V: TRBV19
J: TRBJ2-7
size: -
D: TRBD1
DNA: TGTGCCAGTAGTTACGGACAGGGCTACGAGCAGTACTTC
CDR3: CASSYGQGYEQYF

V: TRBV29-1
J: TRBJ1-6
size: -
D: TRBD1
DNA: TGCAGCGCTAGACAGGGTAGTAATTCACCCCTCCACTTT
CDR3: CSARQGSNSPLHF

V: TRBV7-2
J: TRBJ2-2
size: -
D: TRBD1
DNA: TGTGCCAGCAGCTTAGTAGGGACAGCGAACACCGGGGAGCTGTTTTTT
CDR3: CASSLVGTANTGELFF

V: TRBV28
J: TRBJ2-5
size: -
D: TRBD2
DNA: TGTGCCAGCAGCCAAGGGTCTAGCGGGGGCCGAAAAGAGACCCAGTACTTC
CDR3: CASSQGSSGGRKETQYF

V: TRBV7-6
J: TRBJ2-2
size: -
D: TRBD1
DNA: TGTGCCAGCAGCTTAAGGGACAGGGGGCGAGGTGGGGAGCTGTTTTTT
CDR3: CASSLRDRGRGGELFF

V: TRBV7-2
J: TRBJ1-2
size: -
D: -
DNA: TGTGCCAGCAGCGCCACTTATGGCTACACCTTC
CDR3: CASSATYGYTF

V: TRBV7-8
J: TRBJ2-3
size: few
D: -
DNA: TGTGCCAGCAGCTTAAAACGGACTAGCACAGATACGCAGTATTTT
CDR3: CASSLKRTSTDTQYF

V: TRBV5-6
J: TRBJ2-1
size: -
D: -
DNA: TGTGCCAGCAGCTACTCGAGGGGGGGGGATTACAATGAGCAGTTCTTC
CDR3: CASSYSRGGDYNEQFF

V: TRBV6-6
J: TRBJ1-2
size: -
D: TRBD1
DNA: TGTGCCAGCAGTTACCTGGAGGGGGCTAAAATCTATGGCTACACCTTC
CDR3: CASSYLEGAKIYGYTF

V: TRBV30
J: TRBJ2-2
size: -
D: -
DNA: TGTGCCTGGAAAAGGGACATCTACACCGGGGAGCTGTTTTTT
CDR3: CAWKRDIYTGELFF

V: TRBV6-1
J: TRBJ2-5
size: -
D: -
DNA: TGTGCCAGCAGTGAAGCGATGGAGGAGACCCAGTACTTC
CDR3: CASSEAMEETQYF

V: TRBV4-3
J: TRBJ2-1
size: -
D: TRBD2
DNA: TGCGCCAGCAGCCAAGATCGAATGACGGGACTAGCGGCTTACAATGAGCAGTTCTTC
CDR3: CASSQDRMTGLAAYNEQFF

V: TRBV4-1
J: TRBJ2-2
size: -
D: TRBD2
DNA: TGCGCCAGCAGCCCTGGGCTAGCGGGAGCCGGGGAGCTGTTTTTT
CDR3: CASSPGLAGAGELFF

V: TRBV4-3
J: TRBJ2-5
size: -
D: -
DNA: TGCGCCAGCAGCCAAGCTTTTGGCCCGGGGTCCCCAGAGACCCAGTACTTC
CDR3: CASSQAFGPGSPETQYF

V: TRBV19
J: TRBJ1-2
size: -
D: -
DNA: TGTGCCAGTAGTGACCAGATTGCGGAAAACTATGGCTACACCTTC
CDR3: CASSDQIAENYGYTF

V: TRBV5-1
J: TRBJ2-1
size: -
D: TRBD2
DNA: TGCGCCAGCAGCTTGCCGCTAGCGGGGAATGAGCAGTTCTTC
CDR3: CASSLPLAGNEQFF

V: TRBV6-6
J: TRBJ1-5
size: -
D: -
DNA: TGTGCCAGCAGTCCACAGGGCTATAGCAATCAGCCCCAGCATTTT
CDR3: CASSPQGYSNQPQHF

V: TRBV11-3
J: TRBJ2-1
size: once
D: -
DNA: TGTGCCAGCAGCTTATCCCAGGGCGACTACAATGAGCAGTTCTTC
CDR3: CASSLSQGDYNEQFF

V: TRBV6-1
J: TRBJ1-4
size: -
D: -
DNA: TGTGCCAGCAGTGAAGCGATGGAGGGAAGGAAACTGTTTTTT
CDR3: CASSEAMEGRKLFF

V: TRBV19
J: TRBJ2-7
size: once
D: TRBD1
DNA: TGTGCCAGTAGTATTGTTCCCGGACAGGGGGTTTACGAGCAGTACTTC
CDR3: CASSIVPGQGVYEQYF

V: TRBV4-3
J: TRBJ2-3
size: -
D: TRBD2
DNA: TGCGCCAGCAGCCATCGTACTAGCGGGAGGCCAGATACGCAGTATTTT
CDR3: CASSHRTSGRPDTQYF

V: TRBV6-5
J: TRBJ2-7
size: -
D: TRBD1
DNA: TGTGCCAGCAGCCCAGGACAGGGGGTCTACGAGCAGTACTTC
CDR3: CASSPGQGVYEQYF

V: TRBV30
J: TRBJ2-5
size: -
D: TRBD2
DNA: TGTGCCTGGGCGGGGGGCTATCAAGAGACCCAGTACTTC
CDR3: CAWAGGYQETQYF

V: TRBV5-1
J: TRBJ1-3
size: -
D: -
DNA: TGCGCCAGCAGCTTGGCAGGGTCTGGAAACACCATATATTTT
CDR3: CASSLAGSGNTIYF

V: TRBV11-3
J: TRBJ1-1
size: -
D: TRBD1
DNA: TGTGCCAGCAGCTTAGGTCAGGGGGAGAACACTGAAGCTTTCTTT
CDR3: CASSLGQGENTEAFF

V: TRBV11-2
J: TRBJ2-2
size: -
D: TRBD2
DNA: TGTGCCAGCAGCTCGGCGGGCGGGAGTAACGGGGGTACCGGGGAGCTGTTTTTT
CDR3: CASSSAGGSNGGTGELFF

V: TRBV30
J: TRBJ1-2
size: -
D: -
DNA: TGTGCCTGGAGTTCGGCGGGGGAGGGGGGGTATGGCTACACCTTC
CDR3: CAWSSAGEGGYGYTF

V: TRBV7-8
J: TRBJ2-5
size: -
D: -
DNA: TGTGCCAGCAGCTCCCATCTGCAGAAAGAGACCCAGTACTTC
CDR3: CASSSHLQKETQYF

V: TRBV5-1
J: TRBJ2-1
size: -
D: -
DNA: TGCGCCAGCAGCTTGTCCAGGGTACACAATGAGCAGTTCTTC
CDR3: CASSLSRVHNEQFF